This T cell receptor (beta chain) was captured in a study of blood T cell repertoires in COVID-19 (TCRdb year 2020). Broadly, across the study: The collaborator samples originated in the United States, Italy and Spain and spanned the acute and convalescent phases of COVID-19. The prospective study material was composed of cDNA or gDNA derived from T cells, B-cell-depleted T cells, or PBMCs. The dataset comprised deeply sampled blood TCRbeta repertoires from subjects exposed to, actively infected with, or recovered from COVID-19. A freely available public database, intended as a resource for researchers studying the immune response to SARS-CoV-2, is where the repertoires were released. The samples were drawn from the first 160 participants of the ongoing ImmuneRACE study and from 1,254 subjects provided by 6 global collaborators. A de-identified subject ID, COVID-19 status, age in years and sex were almost always included in the sample metadata. Where available, HLA class I and class II types were obtained from metadata supplied by the sample provider rather than from assay-based typing. What the study reported, not specific to this receptor: The amount of clinical and demographic metadata varied by source and participant and was provided uncurated.

TCRbeta CDR3 regions were amplified from genomic DNA using the immunoSEQ Assay, a bias-controlled multiplex PCR. On the authors' methods: Nucleated cell counts per sample were estimated from amplification of reference gene primers within the assay. Sequence reads were collapsed and filtered to measure the absolute abundance of every unique TCRbeta CDR3 rearrangement. Productive Simpson clonality was computed per sample as the square root of Simpson's diversity index over productive rearrangements. TCRdb mirrors the immuneACCESS table, restricted to in-frame sequences. Some clones are absent from its copies; in checked studies, under half trace to an unresolved V gene, and the reason for the others is unknown. The V and J calls and clone size are taken from that table; D and trimming were inferred from the DNA. A total of fewer than 250,000 clones appear in this sample, over 75% of them only once. The ten largest clones add up to about 4.8% of the sample.

Whole blood was collected in K2EDTA tubes by collaborating institutions according to the institutions' own protocols. For TCRbeta analysis, collaborators shipped samples as frozen whole blood, isolated PBMCs, or DNA extracted from either of those sample types. A note on this clone: The antigen it recognizes is unknown. Qualities for individual bases were not recorded, and no much larger clone is one base off.

The CDR3, cysteine through phenylalanine, is 16 amino acids long. Only the CDR3 portion is preserved as DNA: 48 bases, with reading frame beginning at the first base. V has 6 bases trimmed and J has 3 bases trimmed; junction bases matching no gene number 8. The CDR1 and CDR2 encoded by the germline V gene (reference sequence) are SGHNT and YYREEE. Sequenced material: peripheral blood. The clonotype was recovered from a woman between 35 and 50 years old with acute or convalescent COVID-19. Recombination joined TRBV5-4 with TRBJ2-3; TRBD2 agrees with 12 junctional bases. The CDR3 protein: CASKLAGGHGTDTQYF. The bases read TGTGCCAGCAAACTAGCGGGGGGTCACGGAACAGATACGCAGTATTTT.